The rows below give T cell receptor beta chains drawn from one sample of a study of cytomegalovirus exposure and HLA in healthy donors. The protocol was immunoSEQ multiplex PCR, while the TCRdb copy is restricted to in-frame clones and leaves out a portion. The data show about 130,000 clones, with roughly 95% seen just once and around 1.7% held by the top ten. Source material: PBMCs. The receptors originated from a young man in good health and CMV-seronegative. Each CDR3 is given with its conserved first and last residue. Fields, in order: J gene, clone size, D gene, V gene, CDR3 protein, CDR3 DNA. D genes are given only for firm matches. Expanded clones get a size class; other rows say once, few or many, or leave the size out.

j_gene: TRBJ1-1; abundance: .; d_gene: TRBD1; v_gene: TRBV28; CDR3aa: CASTREGWQGGYTEAFF; CDR3nt: TGTGCCAGCACTAGAGAAGGCTGGCAGGGGGGTTACACTGAAGCTTTCTTT
j_gene: TRBJ2-7; abundance: .; d_gene: .; v_gene: TRBV11-3; CDR3aa: CASSFGGGTYEQYF; CDR3nt: TGTGCCAGCAGCTTTGGCGGGGGCACCTACGAGCAGTACTTC
j_gene: TRBJ2-1; abundance: once; d_gene: TRBD1; v_gene: TRBV28; CDR3aa: CASSFLNRGPESSYNEQFF; CDR3nt: TGTGCCAGCAGTTTCCTAAATAGGGGGCCTGAAAGCTCCTACAATGAGCAGTTCTTC
j_gene: TRBJ2-1; abundance: .; d_gene: TRBD2; v_gene: TRBV30; CDR3aa: CAWSVQLAGNEQFF; CDR3nt: TGTGCCTGGAGTGTTCAACTAGCGGGTAATGAGCAGTTCTTC
j_gene: TRBJ1-3; abundance: .; d_gene: .; v_gene: TRBV7-2; CDR3aa: CASSRTGPIGNTIYF; CDR3nt: TGTGCCAGCAGCCGAACAGGGCCTATCGGAAACACCATATATTTT
j_gene: TRBJ2-1; abundance: .; d_gene: TRBD2; v_gene: TRBV29-1; CDR3aa: CSVGGDLAGGIYNEQFF; CDR3nt: TGCAGCGTTGGGGGGGACTTAGCGGGAGGAATCTACAATGAGCAGTTCTTC
j_gene: TRBJ2-3; abundance: .; d_gene: .; v_gene: TRBV29-1; CDR3aa: CSESPSTDTQYF; CDR3nt: TGCAGCGAAAGCCCTAGCACAGATACGCAGTATTTT
j_gene: TRBJ2-1; abundance: .; d_gene: TRBD1; v_gene: TRBV5-1; CDR3aa: CASSRDRGVEQFF; CDR3nt: TGCGCCAGCAGCCGAGACAGGGGCGTTGAGCAGTTCTTC
j_gene: TRBJ1-1; abundance: .; d_gene: .; v_gene: TRBV7-6; CDR3aa: CASSRHRDNGRLDTEAFF; CDR3nt: TGTGCCAGCAGCCGTCACCGGGACAACGGGCGTTTGGACACTGAAGCTTTCTTT
j_gene: TRBJ2-3; abundance: .; d_gene: .; v_gene: TRBV11-2; CDR3aa: CASSAPPSVKGYTQYF; CDR3nt: TGTGCCAGCAGCGCCCCCCCCAGCGTGAAGGGGTATACGCAGTATTTT
j_gene: TRBJ2-7; abundance: .; d_gene: .; v_gene: TRBV19; CDR3aa: CASSIPGSSYEQYF; CDR3nt: TGTGCCAGTAGTATACCGGGGAGCTCCTACGAGCAGTACTTC
j_gene: TRBJ1-4; abundance: .; d_gene: TRBD1; v_gene: TRBV19; CDR3aa: CASSAGQGAYEKLFF; CDR3nt: TGTGCCAGTAGTGCGGGACAGGGGGCCTACGAAAAACTGTTTTTT
j_gene: TRBJ2-1; abundance: .; d_gene: TRBD2; v_gene: TRBV28; CDR3aa: CASSSPTSGRASYNEQFF; CDR3nt: TGTGCCAGCAGTTCCCCGACTAGCGGGAGGGCCTCCTACAATGAGCAGTTCTTC
j_gene: TRBJ2-1; abundance: once; d_gene: TRBD2; v_gene: TRBV10-1; CDR3aa: CASRPGLVYNEQFF; CDR3nt: TGCGCCAGCAGACCCGGACTAGTTTACAATGAGCAGTTCTTC
j_gene: TRBJ2-7; abundance: .; d_gene: TRBD2; v_gene: TRBV9; CDR3aa: CASSVAPGAGGEEQYF; CDR3nt: TGTGCCAGCAGCGTAGCCCCCGGTGCGGGAGGAGAAGAGCAGTACTTC
j_gene: TRBJ2-3; abundance: .; d_gene: TRBD1; v_gene: TRBV9; CDR3aa: CASSVGGGPFTDTQYF; CDR3nt: TGTGCCAGCAGCGTAGGAGGGGGCCCCTTCACAGATACGCAGTATTTT
j_gene: TRBJ2-7; abundance: .; d_gene: .; v_gene: TRBV6-5; CDR3aa: CASSQQGYEQYF; CDR3nt: TGTGCCAGCAGTCAACAGGGCTACGAGCAGTACTTC
j_gene: TRBJ1-3; abundance: .; d_gene: TRBD1; v_gene: TRBV28; CDR3aa: CASSFAGTGVFSGNTIYF; CDR3nt: TGTGCCAGCAGTTTCGCCGGGACAGGGGTCTTCTCTGGAAACACCATATATTTT